This T cell receptor beta chain was recorded in a study of identical twins. Study-wide points: Out-of-frame TCR alpha sharing observed in monozygotic twins exceeded model estimates.

This clonotype was detected only a few times. The antigen remains unidentified. MiXCR, run by TCRdb on the 5' RACE reads, gives a single entry per CDR3 protein. The profile shows some 630,000 distinct CDR3 sequences, just over 7% of them singletons. Per the germline V gene, CDR1 is MNHNS and CDR2 is SASEGT. V shed 6 bases and J shed 3 bases, with 15 bases lying between them. The CDR3 covers 15 residues. In every case, the donor was a healthy Caucasian. The same sample was also studied in work on yellow fever vaccine responses in identical twins.

The source is a woman aged 18-30 years in good health. The chain links TRBV6-1 to TRBJ2-1, with a tentative D call TRBD2 (6 bases). The specimen was PBMCs. The CDR3: CASRPLKGGYNEQFF. The CDR3, as DNA: TGTGCCAGCAGGCCCTTGAAGGGAGGCTACAATGAGCAGTTCTTC.